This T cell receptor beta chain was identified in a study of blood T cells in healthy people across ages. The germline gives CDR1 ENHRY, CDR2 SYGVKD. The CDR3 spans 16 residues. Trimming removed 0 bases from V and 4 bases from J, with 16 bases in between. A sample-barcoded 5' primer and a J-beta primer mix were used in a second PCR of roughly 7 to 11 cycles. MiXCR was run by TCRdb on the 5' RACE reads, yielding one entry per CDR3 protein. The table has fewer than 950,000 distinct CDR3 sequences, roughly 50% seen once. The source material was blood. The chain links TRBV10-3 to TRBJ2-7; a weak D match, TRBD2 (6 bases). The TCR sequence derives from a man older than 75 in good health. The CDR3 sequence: CAISESAAGRWYEQYF. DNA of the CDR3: TGTGCCATCAGTGAGTCGGCCGCAGGGAGGTGGTACGAGCAGTACTTC.